The following is a T cell receptor beta chain sequence with its context. Its target is unknown. The immunoSEQ assay was version 4, run in survey mode. Template was genomic DNA at roughly 9.6 ng/uL, with up to 1 ug used per sample. Clones were sequenced by immunoSEQ multiplex PCR, and TCRdb holds only the in-frame ones, with some missing. This sample has about 36,000 clones; 80% to 85% occur once, and the top ten carry around 1%. These data originate in a study of persistence of HIV-infected CD4 T cells. About the study: Median time on suppressive ART was 8 years.

An overlapping HIV-1 Gag peptide pool stimulated these cells at about 0.91 ug/peptide/mL. Sorted nonresponding memory CD4+ T cells were CD40L-negative, CD69-negative, CD45RO-high. Suppressive ART was started during chronic HIV-1 infection in these adults. Anti-CD28/CD49d costimulation, CD40-blocking antibody and enfuvirtide were given to CD8-depleted PBMCs for 15 to 20 hours. Trimming removed 4 bases at V and 8 bases at J, with 20 bases between. The germline V gene encodes CDR1 SGHVS and CDR2 FQNEAQ. The CDR3 has 15 residues. Specimen: cultured CD4+ T cells from PBMCs, collected from a patient who received antiretroviral therapy. The chain links TRBV7-8 to TRBJ1-2; no reliable D call. This sequence was found in an adult with HIV. The donor label of this sample is uncertain. The chain's CDR3 is CASSSIGNPGRGYTF. CDR3 DNA sequence: TGTGCCAGCAGCTCGATAGGGAACCCAGGTCGGGGCTACACCTTC.